This is a list of T cell receptor beta chains from one sample in a study of T cells in Graves' hyperthyroidism and ophthalmopathy. One entry per CDR3 protein, called by TCRdb with MiXCR from the multiplex PCR reads. Found here are some 760,000 distinct CDR3 sequences, 14% of them singletons; the top ten hold 9.5% to 13%. Specimen: blood. The source of these receptors is a young woman with Graves' hyperthyroidism. CDR3s include the opening cysteine and the closing phenylalanine or tryptophan. D genes are given only for firm matches. A row's size may be missing; if present it is once, few, many or a size class.

V gene: TRBV7-2
clone size: many
J gene: TRBJ2-2
D gene: TRBD2
CDR3 protein: CASSFTSGYTGELFF
CDR3 DNA: TGTGCCAGCAGCTTTACTAGCGGCTATACCGGGGAGCTGTTTTTT

V gene: TRBV28
clone size: few
J gene: TRBJ2-5
D gene: TRBD2
CDR3 protein: CASSLRLAGAETQYF
CDR3 DNA: TGTGCCAGCAGTTTAAGACTAGCGGGAGCTGAGACCCAGTACTTC

V gene: TRBV7-9
clone size: few
J gene: TRBJ2-5
D gene: NA
CDR3 protein: CASSLRLKDAETQYF
CDR3 DNA: TGTGCCAGCAGCTTACGGCTAAAGGATGCAGAGACCCAGTACTTC

V gene: TRBV7-2
clone size: NA
J gene: TRBJ2-2
D gene: NA
CDR3 protein: CASSLKQGTAGELFF
CDR3 DNA: TGTGCCAGCAGCCTCAAACAGGGCACGGCTGGGGAGCTGTTTTTT

V gene: TRBV6-1
clone size: few
J gene: TRBJ2-7
D gene: NA
CDR3 protein: CASSPRTEGFSYEQYF
CDR3 DNA: TGTGCCAGCAGTCCGAGGACAGAGGGCTTCTCCTACGAGCAGTACTTC

V gene: TRBV14
clone size: few
J gene: TRBJ1-2
D gene: NA
CDR3 protein: CASSQLKGADYGYTF
CDR3 DNA: TGTGCCAGCAGCCAATTGAAAGGCGCCGACTATGGCTACACCTTC

V gene: TRBV18
clone size: NA
J gene: TRBJ2-1
D gene: TRBD2
CDR3 protein: CASSPLPSGRSSYNEQFF
CDR3 DNA: TGTGCCAGCTCGCCGCTGCCAAGCGGGAGGAGCTCCTACAATGAGCAGTTCTTC

V gene: TRBV7-8
clone size: many
J gene: TRBJ1-1
D gene: NA
CDR3 protein: CASSLVPPNREAFF
CDR3 DNA: TGTGCCAGCAGCTTAGTTCCCCCCAACAGAGAAGCTTTCTTT

V gene: TRBV20-1
clone size: NA
J gene: TRBJ2-7
D gene: NA
CDR3 protein: CSAARDFAYEQYF
CDR3 DNA: TGCAGTGCTGCCCGGGACTTTGCCTACGAGCAGTACTTC

V gene: TRBV2
clone size: few
J gene: TRBJ1-4
D gene: NA
CDR3 protein: CASSPYKAKLFF
CDR3 DNA: TGTGCCAGCAGTCCGTATAAGGCCAAACTGTTTTTT

V gene: TRBV28
clone size: NA
J gene: TRBJ2-3
D gene: TRBD2
CDR3 protein: CASSASGRNTDTQYF
CDR3 DNA: TGTGCCAGCAGTGCTAGCGGGAGGAACACAGATACGCAGTATTTT

V gene: TRBV30
clone size: many
J gene: TRBJ2-1
D gene: NA
CDR3 protein: CAWSVRAWGVREQFF
CDR3 DNA: TGTGCCTGGAGTGTACGTGCTTGGGGGGTCCGTGAGCAGTTCTTC

V gene: TRBV6-2/TRBV6-3
clone size: NA
J gene: TRBJ1-5
D gene: NA
CDR3 protein: CASSYSPNLTDQPQHF
CDR3 DNA: TGTGCCAGCAGTTACTCCCCAAACCTAACAGATCAGCCCCAGCATTTT

V gene: TRBV27
clone size: many
J gene: TRBJ1-1
D gene: TRBD1
CDR3 protein: CASSGRGQGKTEAFF
CDR3 DNA: TGTGCCAGCAGTGGAAGGGGACAGGGGAAAACTGAAGCTTTCTTT

V gene: TRBV11-2
clone size: NA
J gene: TRBJ2-3
D gene: TRBD2
CDR3 protein: CASSLTSGRAGDTQYF
CDR3 DNA: TGTGCCAGCAGCTTGACTAGCGGGAGGGCCGGAGATACGCAGTATTTT

V gene: TRBV4-1
clone size: few
J gene: TRBJ1-1
D gene: NA
CDR3 protein: CASSQVLDAPVPEAFF
CDR3 DNA: TGCGCCAGCAGCCAAGTTCTGGATGCCCCCGTTCCTGAAGCTTTCTTT

V gene: TRBV11-2
clone size: many
J gene: TRBJ1-6
D gene: TRBD1
CDR3 protein: CASRGRQGYSPLHF
CDR3 DNA: TGTGCCAGCAGGGGCCGACAGGGCTATTCACCCCTCCACTTT

V gene: TRBV19
clone size: few
J gene: TRBJ2-1
D gene: TRBD1
CDR3 protein: CASRVQGGYNEQFF
CDR3 DNA: TGTGCCAGTAGAGTACAGGGGGGTTACAATGAGCAGTTCTTC

V gene: TRBV20-1
clone size: many
J gene: TRBJ1-2
D gene: NA
CDR3 protein: CSARLRVLSNYGYTF
CDR3 DNA: TGCAGTGCTAGATTACGGGTCCTATCTAACTATGGCTACACCTTC

V gene: TRBV11-2
clone size: many
J gene: TRBJ2-5
D gene: NA
CDR3 protein: CASTSLGARYQETQYF
CDR3 DNA: TGTGCCAGCACCTCTCTAGGCGCGCGGTACCAAGAGACCCAGTACTTC

V gene: TRBV7-2
clone size: many
J gene: TRBJ2-5
D gene: NA
CDR3 protein: CASSLTLETQYF
CDR3 DNA: TGTGCCAGCAGCTTGACTCTAGAGACCCAGTACTTC

V gene: TRBV6-5
clone size: few
J gene: TRBJ1-6
D gene: NA
CDR3 protein: CASSYSTRGNSPLHF
CDR3 DNA: TGTGCCAGCAGTTACTCGACCCGTGGGAATTCACCCCTCCACTTT

V gene: TRBV10-3
clone size: few
J gene: TRBJ1-1
D gene: NA
CDR3 protein: CAITTGGTEAFF
CDR3 DNA: TGTGCCATCACGACGGGGGGGACTGAAGCTTTCTTT

V gene: TRBV12-3/TRBV12-4
clone size: many
J gene: TRBJ2-1
D gene: TRBD2
CDR3 protein: CASSLRRSGRAFDNEQFF
CDR3 DNA: TGTGCCAGCAGTTTAAGGCGTAGCGGGAGGGCATTCGACAATGAGCAGTTCTTC

V gene: TRBV2
clone size: NA
J gene: TRBJ2-2
D gene: NA
CDR3 protein: CASRGSTNTGELFF
CDR3 DNA: TGTGCCAGCAGGGGATCTACGAACACCGGGGAGCTGTTTTTT

V gene: TRBV28
clone size: many
J gene: TRBJ1-5
D gene: NA
CDR3 protein: CASSPTTGYQPQHF
CDR3 DNA: TGTGCCAGCAGTCCTACTACGGGTTATCAGCCCCAGCATTTT

V gene: TRBV18
clone size: many
J gene: TRBJ2-1
D gene: NA
CDR3 protein: CASSPSGPYNEQFF
CDR3 DNA: TGTGCCAGCTCACCATCCGGCCCCTACAATGAGCAGTTCTTC

V gene: TRBV20-1
clone size: few
J gene: TRBJ1-1
D gene: NA
CDR3 protein: CSARAPGRNTEAFF
CDR3 DNA: TGCAGTGCTAGAGCCCCCGGCAGGAACACTGAAGCTTTCTTT

V gene: TRBV20-1
clone size: many
J gene: TRBJ2-1
D gene: TRBD1
CDR3 protein: CSARDRTGVFYNEQFF
CDR3 DNA: TGCAGTGCTAGAGATAGGACAGGTGTCTTCTACAATGAGCAGTTCTTC

V gene: TRBV19
clone size: NA
J gene: TRBJ2-7
D gene: TRBD1
CDR3 protein: CASSMRGTGTVYEQYF
CDR3 DNA: TGTGCCAGTAGTATGAGAGGGACAGGGACGGTATACGAGCAGTACTTC

V gene: TRBV12-3/TRBV12-4
clone size: few
J gene: TRBJ2-1
D gene: NA
CDR3 protein: CASSNGQEQFF
CDR3 DNA: TGTGCCAGCAGCAATGGACAGGAGCAGTTCTTC

V gene: TRBV28
clone size: few
J gene: TRBJ2-5
D gene: TRBD1
CDR3 protein: CASRRQGQETQYF
CDR3 DNA: TGTGCCAGCAGGAGACAGGGGCAGGAGACCCAGTACTTC

V gene: TRBV7-2
clone size: NA
J gene: TRBJ1-6
D gene: NA
CDR3 protein: CASSPGGVSPLHF
CDR3 DNA: TGTGCCAGCAGCCCCGGGGGGGTTTCACCCCTCCACTTT

V gene: TRBV20-1
clone size: many
J gene: TRBJ2-1
D gene: TRBD2
CDR3 protein: CSALGTSGLSSSYNEQFF
CDR3 DNA: TGCAGTGCACTGGGGACTAGCGGCCTTTCTAGCTCCTACAATGAGCAGTTCTTC

V gene: TRBV30
clone size: many
J gene: TRBJ1-2
D gene: NA
CDR3 protein: CAFRQDYGYTF
CDR3 DNA: TGTGCCTTCCGACAGGACTATGGCTACACCTTC

V gene: TRBV3-1
clone size: few
J gene: TRBJ2-1
D gene: NA
CDR3 protein: CASRLLAGPREQFF
CDR3 DNA: TGTGCCAGCCGACTACTCGCAGGGCCGAGGGAGCAGTTCTTC